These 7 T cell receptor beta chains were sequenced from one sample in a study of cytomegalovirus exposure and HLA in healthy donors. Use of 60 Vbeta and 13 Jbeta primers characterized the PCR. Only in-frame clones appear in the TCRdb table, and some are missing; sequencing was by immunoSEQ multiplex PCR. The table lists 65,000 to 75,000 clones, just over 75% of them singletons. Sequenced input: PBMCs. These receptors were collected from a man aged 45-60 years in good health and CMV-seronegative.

The CDR3 here is CSVYLLSGTSTSTDTQYF. The CDR3 DNA follows: TGCAGCGTCTACCTCTTGTCCGGGACTAGCACTAGCACAGATACGCAGTATTTT. This rearrangement joins TRBV29-1 to TRBJ2-3; 9 bases map to TRBD2. CDR3 size: 18 residues. From germline, CDR1 is SQVTM and CDR2 ANQGSEA. Trimming cost V 6 bases and J 0 bases; bases outside gene matches: 16.

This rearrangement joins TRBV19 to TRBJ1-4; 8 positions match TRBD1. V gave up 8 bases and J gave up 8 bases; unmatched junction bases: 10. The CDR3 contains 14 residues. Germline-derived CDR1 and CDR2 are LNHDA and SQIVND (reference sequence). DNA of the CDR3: TGTGCCAGTTCCTCAGGGGGCGCGGGAGAAAAACTGTTTTTT. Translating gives CASSSGGAGEKLFF.

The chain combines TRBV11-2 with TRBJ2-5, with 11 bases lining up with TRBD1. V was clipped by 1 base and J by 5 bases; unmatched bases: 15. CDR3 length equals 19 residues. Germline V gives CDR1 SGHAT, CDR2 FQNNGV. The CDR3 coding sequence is TGTGCCAGCAGCTTAGGTTCAGGACAGGGGGCCTATGATGGGGAGACCCAGTACTTC. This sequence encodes CASSLGSGQGAYDGETQYF.

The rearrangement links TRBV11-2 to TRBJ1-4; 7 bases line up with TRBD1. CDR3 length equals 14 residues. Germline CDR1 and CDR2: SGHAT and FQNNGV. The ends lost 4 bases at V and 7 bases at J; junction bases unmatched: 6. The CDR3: CASSSDRVGEKLFF. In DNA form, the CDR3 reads TGTGCCAGCAGCTCCGACAGGGTGGGTGAAAAACTGTTTTTT.

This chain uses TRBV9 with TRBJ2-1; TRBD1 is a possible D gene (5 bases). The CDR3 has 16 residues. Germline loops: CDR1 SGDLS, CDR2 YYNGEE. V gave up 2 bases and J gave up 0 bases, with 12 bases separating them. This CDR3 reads CASSVGLGSSYNEQFF. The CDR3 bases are TGTGCCAGCAGCGTGGGGCTCGGCAGCTCCTACAATGAGCAGTTCTTC.

The CDR3 sequence: CASSRVDQETQYF. In DNA, the CDR3 is TGCGCCAGCAGTCGGGTGGATCAAGAGACCCAGTACTTC. V is TRBV4-3 and J is TRBJ2-5, with D unresolved. V lost 6 bases and J lost 2, with 10 bases in between. Germline CDR1 is LGHNA and CDR2 is YSLEER. The CDR3 spans 13 residues.

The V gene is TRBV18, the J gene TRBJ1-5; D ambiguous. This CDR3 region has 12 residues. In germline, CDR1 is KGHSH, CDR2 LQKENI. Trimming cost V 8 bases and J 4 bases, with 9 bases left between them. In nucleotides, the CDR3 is TGTGCCAGCCAACAGCAAAATCAGCCCCAGCATTTT. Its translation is CASQQQNQPQHF. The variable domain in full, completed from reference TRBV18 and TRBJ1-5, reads NAGVMQNPRHLVRRRGQEARLRCSPMKGHSHVYWYRQLPEEGLKFMVYLQKENIIDESGMPKERFSAEFPKEGPSILRIQQVVRGDSAAYFCASQQQNQPQHFGDGTRLSIL.